This T cell receptor beta chain was profiled in a study of T cells in Graves' hyperthyroidism and ophthalmopathy. The CDR3 contains 13 residues. Unmatched junction bases numbered 7, after V lost 0 bases and J lost 15 bases. The germline V gene has CDR1 SGHDN and CDR2 FVKESK. Using RNA transcripts as the source, TCR beta CDR3 regions were amplified. Researchers ran a first-round RT-PCR on the TCR CDR3 using the HTBI primer set. MiXCR was run by TCRdb on the multiplex PCR reads, yielding one entry per CDR3 protein. The sample includes approximately 420,000 distinct CDR3 sequences, about 16% of them seen just once. Stable Graves' hyperthyroidism denoted no ophthalmopathy progression over 18 months. PBMCs stemmed from less than 13 ml fresh peripheral blood.

This TCR was recovered from a woman in her thirties with Graves' hyperthyroidism. V gene TRBV14 combines with J gene TRBJ2-1; TRBD2 matches 8 bases. Sequenced sample: blood. CDR3 bases: TGTGCCAGCAGCCAAGATCGGACTAGCCTTGGGTTCTTC. Its protein product is CASSQDRTSLGFF.